These 14 T cell receptor beta chains originate from one sample sequenced in a study of T cell responses to AZD1222 COVID-19 vaccine. Using immunoSEQ multiplex PCR, the repertoire was profiled, and TCRdb retains in-frame clones only, with some absent. The sample holds around 58,000 clones; roughly 80% are singletons and the top ten take roughly a tenth. The sample here was peripheral blood, taken on day 0 of AZD1222 vaccination. These receptor sequences come from an adult in good health.

This rearrangement joins TRBV14 to TRBJ2-2; a possible D gene is TRBD1 (5 bases). The CDR3 length is 17 residues. Trimming removed 0 bases at V and 2 bases at J, with 13 bases between. The germline gives CDR1 SGHDN, CDR2 FVKESK. The CDR3 nucleotides are TGTGCCAGCAGCCAAGATCAAGGGGCTTTTAACACCGGGGAGCTGTTTTTT. Translating gives CASSQDQGAFNTGELFF. The variable domain in full, completed from reference TRBV14 and TRBJ2-2, reads EAGVTQFPSHSVIEKGQTVTLRCDPISGHDNLYWYRRVMGKEIKFLLHFVKESKQDESGMPNNRFLAERTGGTYSTLKVQPAELEDSGVYFCASSQDQGAFNTGELFFGEGSRLTVL.

The chain uses TRBV11-2 and TRBJ2-2, with TRBD2 as a possible D gene (6 bases). The V gene's germline CDR1 is SGHAT and CDR2 FQNNGV. The CDR3 runs 16 residues. V dropped 5 bases and J dropped 0 bases, with 13 bases sitting between them. The CDR3 nucleotides are TGTGCCAGCAGCGTCCGACTAGGCGCGAACACCGGGGAGCTGTTTTTT. Its translation: CASSVRLGANTGELFF.

The CDR3 reads CASSLTGAEAFF. The CDR3 DNA reads TGTGCCAGCAGCTTGACGGGAGCTGAAGCTTTCTTT. The V call is TRBV7-8, the J call TRBJ1-1, with D uncertain. CDR1 SGHVS and CDR2 FQNEAQ come from the germline V gene. The CDR3 is 12 residues long. Between the trimmed V and J ends, which lost 3 bases and 6 bases, there was a span of 8 bases.

This sequence joins TRBV5-1 and TRBJ1-2; TRBD1 agrees at 9 bases. With 1 base clipped from V and 2 bases from J, the junction kept 6 bases outside the gene matches. Germline lookup yields CDR1 SGHRS and CDR2 YFSETQ. The CDR3 is made up of 16 amino acids. CDR3 protein: CASSLIPTGGNYGYTF. CDR3 nucleotide sequence: TGCGCCAGCAGCTTGATCCCCACAGGGGGCAACTATGGCTACACCTTC.

The DNA of the CDR3 is TGTGCTAGCCGTCGTAGCGGGGGGTCATCCGGGGAGCTGTTTTTT. Residues: CASRRSGGSSGELFF. This chain joins TRBV7-7 and TRBJ2-2; 10 nucleotides line up with TRBD2. The CDR3 runs 15 residues. The germline CDR1 and CDR2 sequences are SSHAT and FNYEAQ (reference sequence).

The chain couples TRBV29-1 to TRBJ2-3, with D possibly TRBD1 on 6 matching bases. Germline CDR1 reads SQVTM; CDR2 reads ANQGSEA. There are 14 residues in the CDR3. V lost 7 bases and J 1 base, leaving 15 bases between the germline ends. CDR3 coding DNA: TGCAGCGGCAGGGGTGGTCCGGGCACAGATACGCAGTATTTT. It encodes CSGRGGPGTDTQYF.

This sequence joins TRBV5-1 and TRBJ1-1, with no clear D. The CDR3 sequence is 14 residues long. Germline V gene sequence: CDR1 SGHRS, CDR2 YFSETQ. The germline V and J ends were trimmed by 0 bases and 2 bases, with 8 bases remaining between them. The CDR3 bases are TGCGCCAGCAGCTTGGTTCTGGGCAACACTGAAGCTTTCTTT. It yields the protein CASSLVLGNTEAFF.

The chain links TRBV5-6 to TRBJ1-2, with 8 bases aligning to TRBD1. This CDR3 contains 16 residues. Germline V gives CDR1 SGHDT, CDR2 YYEEEE. V dropped 0 bases and J dropped 2; count of bases not matched to a gene: 6. In DNA, the CDR3 is TGTGCCAGCAGCTTGGCATCCGACAGGGGAAACTATGGCTACACCTTC. Translating gives CASSLASDRGNYGYTF.

This rearrangement joins TRBV12-3 or TRBV12-4 to TRBJ1-1; 9 bases are shared with TRBD1. V was clipped by 7 bases and J by 4 bases; unmatched bases: 4. The CDR3 length is 13 residues. The CDR3 nucleotides read TGTGCCAGCAACCAGGACAGGGGCACTGAAGCTTTCTTT. Its translation is CASNQDRGTEAFF.

The J gene is TRBJ1-1, the V gene TRBV10-3, with TRBD1 as a possible D gene (5 bases). CDR1 ENHRY and CDR2 SYGVKD come from the germline V gene. The CDR3 is 12 residues long. V lost 3 bases and J 4 bases, leaving 6 bases between the germline ends. The CDR3: CAISEGVTEAFF. CDR3 nucleotides: TGTGCCATCAGTGAAGGGGTCACTGAAGCTTTCTTT.

The J gene is TRBJ1-1, the V gene TRBV11-3, with a weak D call TRBD1 (6 bases). This CDR3 comprises 16 residues. V lost 1 base, J lost 1 base, and 13 bases lay in between. The germline CDR1 and CDR2 sequences are SGHNT and YENEEA. The CDR3 nucleotides read TGTGCCAGCAGCTTAGGCGGGGGCAGCGGGAACACTGAAGCTTTCTTT. Its protein product is CASSLGGGSGNTEAFF.

V gene TRBV6-5 combines with J gene TRBJ2-3, with a weak D call TRBD1 (6 bases). The V gene's germline CDR1 is MNHEY and CDR2 SVGAGI. V shed 7 bases and J shed 6 bases, with 20 bases lying between them. CDR3 length: 15 residues. The CDR3 loop reads CASTEGTRGGDTQYF. The CDR3 DNA sequence: TGTGCCAGCACCGAGGGTACTCGAGGGGGTGATACGCAGTATTTT.

This rearrangement joins TRBV2 to TRBJ2-1; TRBD2 agrees at 9 bases. In germline, CDR1 is SNHLY, CDR2 FYNNEI. With V trimmed by 6 bases and J by 8 bases, 11 bases remained unmatched. The CDR3 loop spans 15 amino acids. CDR3 region: CASRGTSILPDEQFF. As DNA, the CDR3 is TGTGCCAGCAGAGGGACTAGCATCCTACCGGATGAGCAGTTCTTC.

The chain is built from TRBV12-3 or TRBV12-4 and TRBJ1-6; D is ambiguous. V lost 5 bases and J 7 bases, leaving 6 bases between the germline ends. CDR3 length: 12 amino acids. CDR3 in amino acids: CASSLRNSPLHF. Written as DNA, the CDR3 is TGTGCCAGCAGTCTCAGGAATTCACCCCTCCACTTT.